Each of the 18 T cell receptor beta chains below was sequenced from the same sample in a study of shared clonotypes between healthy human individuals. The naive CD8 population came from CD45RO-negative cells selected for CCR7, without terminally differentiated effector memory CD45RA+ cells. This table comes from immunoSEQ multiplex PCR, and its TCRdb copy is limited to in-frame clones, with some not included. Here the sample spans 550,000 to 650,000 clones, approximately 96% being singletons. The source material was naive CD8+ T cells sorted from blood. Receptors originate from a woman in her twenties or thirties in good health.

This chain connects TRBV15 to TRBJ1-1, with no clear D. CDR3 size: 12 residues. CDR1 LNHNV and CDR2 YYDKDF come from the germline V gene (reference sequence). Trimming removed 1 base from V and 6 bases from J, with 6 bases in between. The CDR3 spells CATSRGSSEAFF. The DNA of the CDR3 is TGTGCCACCAGCAGAGGATCTTCTGAAGCTTTCTTT.

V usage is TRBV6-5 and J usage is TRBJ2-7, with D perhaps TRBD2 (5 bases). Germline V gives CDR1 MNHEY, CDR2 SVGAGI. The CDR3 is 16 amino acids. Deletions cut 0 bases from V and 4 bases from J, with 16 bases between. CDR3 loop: CASSYSMPGLQYEQYF. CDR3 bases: TGTGCCAGCAGTTACTCGATGCCTGGACTTCAATACGAGCAGTACTTC.

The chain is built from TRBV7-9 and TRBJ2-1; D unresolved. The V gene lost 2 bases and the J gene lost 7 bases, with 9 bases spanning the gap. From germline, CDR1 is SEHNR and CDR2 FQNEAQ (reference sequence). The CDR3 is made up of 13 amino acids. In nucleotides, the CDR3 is TGTGCCAGCAGCTTATTCGGTGAGAATGAGCAGTTCTTC. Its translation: CASSLFGENEQFF.

The CDR3 coding sequence is TGTGCCAGCAGCTCGACCCGAAACGGCCCCAGGACCGAAAAACTGTTTTTT. As protein: CASSSTRNGPRTEKLFF. The rearrangement uses TRBV7-9 and TRBJ1-4; D is ambiguous. With 4 bases removed from V and 8 bases from J, the gap between germline ends came to 23 bases. CDR1 is SEHNR and CDR2 is FQNEAQ in the germline V gene (reference sequence). The CDR3 is 17 amino acids. Full variable domain (outside the CDR3, taken from reference TRBV7-9 and TRBJ1-4): DTGVSQNPRHKITKRGQNVTFRCDPISEHNRLYWYRQTLGQGPEFLTYFQNEAQLEKSRLLSDRFSAERPKGSFSTLEIQRTEQGDSAMYLCASSSTRNGPRTEKLFFGSGTQLSVL.

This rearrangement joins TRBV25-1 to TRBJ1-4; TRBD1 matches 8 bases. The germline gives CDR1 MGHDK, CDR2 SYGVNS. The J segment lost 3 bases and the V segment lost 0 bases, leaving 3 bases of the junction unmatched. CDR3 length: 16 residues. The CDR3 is CASSEYRTGPNEKLFF. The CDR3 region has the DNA TGTGCCAGCAGTGAATATAGGACAGGGCCTAATGAAAAACTGTTTTTT.

This chain's CDR3 is CASSWVGTGDEQYF. The CDR3 DNA reads as TGCGCCAGCAGCTGGGTGGGGACAGGGGACGAGCAGTACTTC. V usage is TRBV5-1 and J usage is TRBJ2-7; TRBD1 aligns across 10 bases. Germline assignment: CDR1 SGHRS and CDR2 YFSETQ. V lost 3 bases and J lost 5; bases outside the gene matches: 5. The CDR3 is 14 residues long.

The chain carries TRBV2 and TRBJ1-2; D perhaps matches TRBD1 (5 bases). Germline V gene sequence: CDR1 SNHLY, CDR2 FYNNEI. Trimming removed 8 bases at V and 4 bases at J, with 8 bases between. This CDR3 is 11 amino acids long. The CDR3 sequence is CASGDSYGYTF. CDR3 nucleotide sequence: TGTGCCAGCGGCGACAGCTATGGCTACACCTTC.

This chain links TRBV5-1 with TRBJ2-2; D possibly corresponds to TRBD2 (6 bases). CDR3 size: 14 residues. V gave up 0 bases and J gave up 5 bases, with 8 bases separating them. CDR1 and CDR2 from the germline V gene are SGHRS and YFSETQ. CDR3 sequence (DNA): TGCGCCAGCAGCTTGGGGGGACTTACCGGGGAGCTGTTTTTT. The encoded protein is CASSLGGLTGELFF.

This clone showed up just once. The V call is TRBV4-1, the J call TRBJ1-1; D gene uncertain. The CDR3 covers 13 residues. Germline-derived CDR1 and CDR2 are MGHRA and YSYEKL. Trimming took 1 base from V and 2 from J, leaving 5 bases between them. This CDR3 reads CASSQGGNTEAFF. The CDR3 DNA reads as TGCGCCAGCAGCCAAGGCGGAAACACTGAAGCTTTCTTT.

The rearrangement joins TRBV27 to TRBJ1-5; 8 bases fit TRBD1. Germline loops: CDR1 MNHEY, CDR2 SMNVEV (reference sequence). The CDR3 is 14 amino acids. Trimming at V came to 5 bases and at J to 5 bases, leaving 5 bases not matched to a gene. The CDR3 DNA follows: TGTGCCAGCAGTCCTGGACAGGGCTATCAGCCCCAGCATTTT. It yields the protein CASSPGQGYQPQHF.

The CDR3 here is CASSKLGQGADEQYF. Here the CDR3 DNA reads TGCGCCAGCAGCAAACTTGGACAGGGGGCGGACGAGCAGTACTTC. This chain uses TRBV5-1 with TRBJ2-7, with 11 bases aligning to TRBD1. This CDR3 contains 15 residues. Unmatched junction bases numbered 8, after V lost 4 bases and J lost 5 bases. Looked up from germline, CDR1 is SGHRS and CDR2 is YFSETQ.

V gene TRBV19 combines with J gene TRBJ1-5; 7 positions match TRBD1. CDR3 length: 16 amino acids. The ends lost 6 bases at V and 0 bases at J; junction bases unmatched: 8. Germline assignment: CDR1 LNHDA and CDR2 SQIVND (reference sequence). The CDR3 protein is CASSRQGIYSNQPQHF. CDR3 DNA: TGTGCCAGTAGCCGACAGGGAATTTATAGCAATCAGCCCCAGCATTTT.

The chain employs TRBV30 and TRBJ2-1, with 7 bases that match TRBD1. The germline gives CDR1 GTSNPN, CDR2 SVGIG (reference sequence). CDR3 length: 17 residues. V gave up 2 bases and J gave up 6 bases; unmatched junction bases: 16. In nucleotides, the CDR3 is TGTGCCTGGAGTCCTTACTCTTACACAAGACAGGGCAATGAGCAGTTCTTC. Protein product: CAWSPYSYTRQGNEQFF.

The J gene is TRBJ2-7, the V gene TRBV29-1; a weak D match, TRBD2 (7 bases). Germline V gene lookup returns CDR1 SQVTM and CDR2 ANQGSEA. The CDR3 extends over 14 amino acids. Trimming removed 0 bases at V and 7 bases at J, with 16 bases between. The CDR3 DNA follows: TGCAGCGTTGAAGATCGGGGGGCTTCGGCGGAGCAGTACTTC. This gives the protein CSVEDRGASAEQYF.

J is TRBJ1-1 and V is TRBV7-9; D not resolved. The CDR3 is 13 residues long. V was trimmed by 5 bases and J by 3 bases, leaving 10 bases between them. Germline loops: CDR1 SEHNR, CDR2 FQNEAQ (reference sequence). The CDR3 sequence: CASSPGRDTEAFF. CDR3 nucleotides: TGTGCCAGCAGCCCCGGACGGGACACTGAAGCTTTCTTT. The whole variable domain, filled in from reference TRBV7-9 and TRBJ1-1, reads DTGVSQNPRHKITKRGQNVTFRCDPISEHNRLYWYRQTLGQGPEFLTYFQNEAQLEKSRLLSDRFSAERPKGSFSTLEIQRTEQGDSAMYLCASSPGRDTEAFFGQGTRLTVV.

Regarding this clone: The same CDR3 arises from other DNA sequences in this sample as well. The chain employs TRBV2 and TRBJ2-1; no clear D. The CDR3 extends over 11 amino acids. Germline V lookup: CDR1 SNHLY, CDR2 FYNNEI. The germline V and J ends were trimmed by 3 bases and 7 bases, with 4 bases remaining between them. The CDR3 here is CASSEGNEQFF. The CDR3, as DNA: TGTGCCAGCAGTGAGGGGAATGAGCAGTTCTTC.

CDR3 amino acids: CASSHSGHAPVGFRDTQYF. In DNA form, the CDR3 reads TGTGCCAGCAGCCATTCTGGGCACGCACCCGTCGGGTTCAGAGATACGCAGTATTTT. The chain combines TRBV4-2 with TRBJ2-3, with D uncertain. There are 19 residues in the CDR3. CDR1 LGHNA and CDR2 YNFKEQ come from the germline V gene. Trimming shortened V by 3 bases and J by 5 bases, and 27 bases separated the two germline ends.

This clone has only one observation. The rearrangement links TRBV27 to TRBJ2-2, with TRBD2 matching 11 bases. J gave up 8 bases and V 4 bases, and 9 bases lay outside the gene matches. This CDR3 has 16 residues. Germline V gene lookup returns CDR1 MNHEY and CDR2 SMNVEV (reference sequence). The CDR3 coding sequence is TGTGCCAGCAGTTCAGGTGTAGCGGGAGGGCCTGGGGAGCTGTTTTTT. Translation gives CASSSGVAGGPGELFF.